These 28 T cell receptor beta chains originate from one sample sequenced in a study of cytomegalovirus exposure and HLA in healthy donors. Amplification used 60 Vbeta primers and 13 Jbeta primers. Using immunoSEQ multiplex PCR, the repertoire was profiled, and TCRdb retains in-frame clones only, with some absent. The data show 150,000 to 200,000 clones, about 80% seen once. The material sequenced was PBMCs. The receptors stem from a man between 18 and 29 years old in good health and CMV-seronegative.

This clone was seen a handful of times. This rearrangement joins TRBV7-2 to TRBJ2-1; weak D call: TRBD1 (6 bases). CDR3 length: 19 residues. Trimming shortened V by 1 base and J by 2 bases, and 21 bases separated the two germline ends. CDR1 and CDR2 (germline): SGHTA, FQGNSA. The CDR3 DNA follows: TGTGCCAGCAGCTTAGATGGGGGCCGGGTCGTATCCCCCTACAATGAGCAGTTCTTC. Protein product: CASSLDGGRVVSPYNEQFF.

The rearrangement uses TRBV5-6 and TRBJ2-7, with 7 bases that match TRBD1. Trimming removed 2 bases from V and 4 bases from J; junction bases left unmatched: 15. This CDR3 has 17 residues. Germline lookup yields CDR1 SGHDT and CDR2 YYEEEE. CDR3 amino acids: CASSLGPRDSYIYEQYF. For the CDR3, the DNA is TGTGCCAGCAGCTTAGGACCCCGGGACAGCTATATTTACGAGCAGTACTTC.

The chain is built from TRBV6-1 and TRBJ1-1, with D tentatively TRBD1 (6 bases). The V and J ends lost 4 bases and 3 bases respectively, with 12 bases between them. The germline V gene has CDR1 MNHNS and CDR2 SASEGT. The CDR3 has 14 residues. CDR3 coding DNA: TGTGCCAGCAGTGTAAGGGAGGGGGACACTGAAGCTTTCTTT. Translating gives CASSVREGDTEAFF.

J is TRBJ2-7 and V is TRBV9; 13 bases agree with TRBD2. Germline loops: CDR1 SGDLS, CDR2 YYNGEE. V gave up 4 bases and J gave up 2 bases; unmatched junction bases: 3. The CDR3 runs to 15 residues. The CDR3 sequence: CASSTGTSGTYEQYF. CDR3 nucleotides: TGTGCCAGCAGCACCGGGACTAGCGGGACCTACGAGCAGTACTTC.

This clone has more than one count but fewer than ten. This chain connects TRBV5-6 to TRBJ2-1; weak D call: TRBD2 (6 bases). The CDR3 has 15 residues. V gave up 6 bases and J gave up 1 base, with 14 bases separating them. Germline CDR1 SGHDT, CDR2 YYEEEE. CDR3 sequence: CASKTGEWSYNEQFF. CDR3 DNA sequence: TGTGCCAGCAAGACGGGAGAATGGTCCTACAATGAGCAGTTCTTC.

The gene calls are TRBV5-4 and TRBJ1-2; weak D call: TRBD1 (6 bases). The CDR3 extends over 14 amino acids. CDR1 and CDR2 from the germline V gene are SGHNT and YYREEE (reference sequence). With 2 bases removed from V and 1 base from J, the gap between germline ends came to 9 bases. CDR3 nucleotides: TGTGCCAGCAGCTTTCGAGGGGGTAACTATGGCTACACCTTC. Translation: CASSFRGGNYGYTF.

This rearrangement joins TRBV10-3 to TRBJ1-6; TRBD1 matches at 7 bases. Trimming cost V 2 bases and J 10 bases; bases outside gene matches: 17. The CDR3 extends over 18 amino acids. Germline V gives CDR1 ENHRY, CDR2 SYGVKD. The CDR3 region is CAISERGTGEGYRSPLHF. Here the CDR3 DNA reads TGTGCCATCAGTGAGCGAGGAACAGGGGAAGGTTATAGATCACCCCTCCACTTT.

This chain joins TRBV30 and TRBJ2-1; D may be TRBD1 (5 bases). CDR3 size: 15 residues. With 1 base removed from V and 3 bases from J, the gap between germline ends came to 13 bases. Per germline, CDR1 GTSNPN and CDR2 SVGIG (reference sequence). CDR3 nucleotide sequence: TGTGCCTGGAGTGACCCCCCGACAGACTACAATGAGCAGTTCTTC. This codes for CAWSDPPTDYNEQFF. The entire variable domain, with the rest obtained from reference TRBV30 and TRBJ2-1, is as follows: SQTIHQWPATLVQPVGSPLSLECTVEGTSNPNLYWYRQAAGRGLQLLFYSVGIGQISSEVPQNLSASRPQDRQFILSSKKLLLSDSGFYLCAWSDPPTDYNEQFFGPGTRLTVL.

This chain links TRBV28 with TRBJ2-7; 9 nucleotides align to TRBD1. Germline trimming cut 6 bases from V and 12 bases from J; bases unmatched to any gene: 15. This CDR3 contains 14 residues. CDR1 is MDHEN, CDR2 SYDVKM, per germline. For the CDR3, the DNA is TGTGCCAGCAGCGTGGGTGGACAGGGGCCCTCACGGTACTTC. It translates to CASSVGGQGPSRYF.

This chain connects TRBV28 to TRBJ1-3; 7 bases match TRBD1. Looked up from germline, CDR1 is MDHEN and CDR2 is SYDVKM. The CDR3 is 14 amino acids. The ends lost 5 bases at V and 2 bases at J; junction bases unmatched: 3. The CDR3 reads CASSQQGAGNTIYF. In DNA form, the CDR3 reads TGTGCCAGCAGTCAGCAGGGGGCTGGAAACACCATATATTTT.

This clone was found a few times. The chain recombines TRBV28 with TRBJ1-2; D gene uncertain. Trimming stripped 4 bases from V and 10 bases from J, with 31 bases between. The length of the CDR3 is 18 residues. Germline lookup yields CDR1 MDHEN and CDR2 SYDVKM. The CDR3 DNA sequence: TGTGCCAGCAGTTCCTCGCGGGGAATAGGAAGAGGTACTTGGTCCTACACCTTC. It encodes CASSSSRGIGRGTWSYTF.

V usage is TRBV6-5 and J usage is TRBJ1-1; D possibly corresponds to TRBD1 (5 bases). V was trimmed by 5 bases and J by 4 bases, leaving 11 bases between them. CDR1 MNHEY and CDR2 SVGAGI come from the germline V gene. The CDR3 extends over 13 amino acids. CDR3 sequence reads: CASSRKRGTEAFF. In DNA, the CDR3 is TGTGCCAGCAGTCGGAAAAGGGGCACTGAAGCTTTCTTT.

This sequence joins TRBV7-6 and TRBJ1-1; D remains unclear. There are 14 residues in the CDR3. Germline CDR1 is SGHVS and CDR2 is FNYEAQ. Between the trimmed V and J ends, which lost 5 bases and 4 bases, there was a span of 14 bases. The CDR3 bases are TGTGCCAGCAGCGTGACATGGCGTGCCACTGAAGCTTTCTTT. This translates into CASSVTWRATEAFF.

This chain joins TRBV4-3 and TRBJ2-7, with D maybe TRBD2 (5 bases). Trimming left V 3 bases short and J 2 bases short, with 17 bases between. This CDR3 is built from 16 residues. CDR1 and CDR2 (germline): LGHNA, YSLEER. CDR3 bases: TGCGCCAGCAGCCAGGGGAGTTCGGCGGAGGCCTACGAGCAGTACTTC. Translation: CASSQGSSAEAYEQYF.

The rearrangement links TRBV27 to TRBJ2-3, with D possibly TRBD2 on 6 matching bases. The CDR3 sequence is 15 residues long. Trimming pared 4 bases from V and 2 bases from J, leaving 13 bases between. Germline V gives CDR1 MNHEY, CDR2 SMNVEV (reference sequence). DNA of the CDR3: TGTGCCAGCAGTTACTCCCCGCGGGACACAGATACGCAGTATTTT. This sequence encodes CASSYSPRDTDTQYF.

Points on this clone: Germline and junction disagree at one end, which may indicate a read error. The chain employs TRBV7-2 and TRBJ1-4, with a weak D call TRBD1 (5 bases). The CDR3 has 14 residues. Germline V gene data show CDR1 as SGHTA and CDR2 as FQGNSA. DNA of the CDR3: TGTGCCAGCAGCTTAGCTGGGGCAAATGGAAAACTGTTTTTT. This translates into CASSLAGANGKLFF. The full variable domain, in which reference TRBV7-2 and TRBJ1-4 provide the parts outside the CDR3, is GAGVSQSPSNKVTEKGKDVELRCDPISGHTALYWYRQSLGQGLEFLIYFQGNSAPDKSGLPSDRFSAERTGGSVSTLTIQRTQQEDSAVYLCASSLAGANGKLFFGSGTQLSVL.

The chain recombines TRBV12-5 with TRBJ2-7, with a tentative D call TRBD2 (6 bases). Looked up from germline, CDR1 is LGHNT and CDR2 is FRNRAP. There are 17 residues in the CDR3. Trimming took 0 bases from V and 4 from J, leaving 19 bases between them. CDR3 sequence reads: CASGLVLSRQAGYEQYF. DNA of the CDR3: TGTGCTAGTGGTTTGGTACTTTCCAGGCAGGCGGGGTACGAGCAGTACTTC.

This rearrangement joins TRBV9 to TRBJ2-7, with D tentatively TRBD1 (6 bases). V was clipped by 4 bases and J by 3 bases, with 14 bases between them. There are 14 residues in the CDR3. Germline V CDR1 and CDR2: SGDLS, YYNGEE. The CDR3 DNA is TGTGCCAGCAGCCGAAGACAGGAGCACTACGAGCAGTACTTC. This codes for CASSRRQEHYEQYF. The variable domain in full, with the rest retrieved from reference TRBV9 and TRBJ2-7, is DSGVTQTPKHLITATGQRVTLRCSPRSGDLSVYWYQQSLDQGLQFLIQYYNGEERAKGNILERFSAQQFPDLHSELNLSSLELGDSALYFCASSRRQEHYEQYFGPGTRLTVT.

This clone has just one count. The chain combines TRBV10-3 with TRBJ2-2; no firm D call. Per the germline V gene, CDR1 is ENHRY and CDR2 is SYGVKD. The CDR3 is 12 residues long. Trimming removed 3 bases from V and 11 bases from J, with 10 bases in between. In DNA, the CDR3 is TGTGCCATCAGTGACGTACAGCCAGAGCTGTTTTTT. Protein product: CAISDVQPELFF.

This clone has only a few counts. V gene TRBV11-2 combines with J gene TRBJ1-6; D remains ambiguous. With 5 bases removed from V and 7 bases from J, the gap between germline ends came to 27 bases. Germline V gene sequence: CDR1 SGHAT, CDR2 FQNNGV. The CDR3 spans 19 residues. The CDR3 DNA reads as TGTGCCAGCAGCCCCCGGGAGAGTAGCCTGGACTTAAGGAATTCACCCCTCCACTTT. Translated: CASSPRESSLDLRNSPLHF.

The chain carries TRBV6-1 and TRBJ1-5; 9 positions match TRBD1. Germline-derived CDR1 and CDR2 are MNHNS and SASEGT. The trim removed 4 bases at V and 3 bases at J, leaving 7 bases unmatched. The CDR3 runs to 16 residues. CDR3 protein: CASSGLQGAVNQPQHF. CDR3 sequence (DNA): TGTGCCAGCAGTGGGCTACAGGGGGCAGTCAATCAGCCCCAGCATTTT.

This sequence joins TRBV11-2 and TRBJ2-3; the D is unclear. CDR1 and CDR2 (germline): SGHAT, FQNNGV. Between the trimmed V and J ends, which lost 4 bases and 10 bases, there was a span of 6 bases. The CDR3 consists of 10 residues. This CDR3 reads CASSSTAQYF. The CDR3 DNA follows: TGTGCCAGCAGCTCCACGGCGCAGTATTTT.

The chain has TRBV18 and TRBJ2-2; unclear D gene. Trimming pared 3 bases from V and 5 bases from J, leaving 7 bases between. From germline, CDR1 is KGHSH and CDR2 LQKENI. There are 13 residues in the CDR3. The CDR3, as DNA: TGTGCCAGCTCACCCCGTCAGACCGGGGAGCTGTTTTTT. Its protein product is CASSPRQTGELFF.

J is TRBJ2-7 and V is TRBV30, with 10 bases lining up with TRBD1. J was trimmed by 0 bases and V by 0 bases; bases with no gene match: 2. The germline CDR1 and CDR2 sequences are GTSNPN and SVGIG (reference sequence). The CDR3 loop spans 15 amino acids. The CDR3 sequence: CAWSVGTGVSYEQYF. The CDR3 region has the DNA TGTGCCTGGAGTGTCGGGACAGGGGTCTCCTACGAGCAGTACTTC.

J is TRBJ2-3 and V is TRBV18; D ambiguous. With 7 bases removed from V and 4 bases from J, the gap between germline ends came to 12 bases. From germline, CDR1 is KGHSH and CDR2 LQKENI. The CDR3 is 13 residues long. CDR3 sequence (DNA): TGTGCCAGCTGCCTGGTAGCTGCAGATACGCAGTATTTT. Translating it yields CASCLVAADTQYF.

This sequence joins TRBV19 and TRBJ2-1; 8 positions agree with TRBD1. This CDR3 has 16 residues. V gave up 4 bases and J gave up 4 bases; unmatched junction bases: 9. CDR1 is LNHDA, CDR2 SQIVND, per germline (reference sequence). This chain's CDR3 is CASSTPDRGKYNEQFF. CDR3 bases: TGTGCCAGTAGTACCCCAGACAGGGGCAAGTACAATGAGCAGTTCTTC.

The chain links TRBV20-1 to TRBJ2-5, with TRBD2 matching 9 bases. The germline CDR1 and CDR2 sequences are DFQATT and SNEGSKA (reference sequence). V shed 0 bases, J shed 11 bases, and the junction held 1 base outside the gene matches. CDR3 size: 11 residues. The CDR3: CSARELAGQYF. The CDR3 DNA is TGCAGTGCTAGAGAGCTAGCGGGACAGTACTTC.

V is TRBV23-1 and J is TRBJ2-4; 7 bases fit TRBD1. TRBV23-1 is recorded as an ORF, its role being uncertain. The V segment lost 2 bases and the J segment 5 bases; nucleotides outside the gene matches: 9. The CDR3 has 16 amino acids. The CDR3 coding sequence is TGCGCCAGCAGTCAACTAGGGGGCGCGGGTCAAAACATTCAGTACTTC. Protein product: CASSQLGGAGQNIQYF.